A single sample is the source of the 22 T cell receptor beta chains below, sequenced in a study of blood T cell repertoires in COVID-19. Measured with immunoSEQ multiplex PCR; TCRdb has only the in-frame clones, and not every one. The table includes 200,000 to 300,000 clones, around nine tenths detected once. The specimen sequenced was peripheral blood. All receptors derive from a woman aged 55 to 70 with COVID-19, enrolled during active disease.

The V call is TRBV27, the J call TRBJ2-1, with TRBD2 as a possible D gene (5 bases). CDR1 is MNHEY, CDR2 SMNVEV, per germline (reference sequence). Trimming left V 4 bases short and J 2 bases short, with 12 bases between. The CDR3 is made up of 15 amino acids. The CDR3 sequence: CASSYEGDAYNEQFF. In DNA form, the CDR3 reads TGTGCCAGCAGTTATGAGGGAGACGCCTACAATGAGCAGTTCTTC.

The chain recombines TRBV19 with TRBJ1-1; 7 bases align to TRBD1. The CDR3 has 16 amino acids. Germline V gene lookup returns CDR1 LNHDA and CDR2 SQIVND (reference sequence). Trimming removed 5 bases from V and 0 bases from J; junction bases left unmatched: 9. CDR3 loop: CASSSPTGRLNTEAFF. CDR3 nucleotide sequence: TGTGCCAGTAGTTCCCCGACAGGGCGACTGAACACTGAAGCTTTCTTT.

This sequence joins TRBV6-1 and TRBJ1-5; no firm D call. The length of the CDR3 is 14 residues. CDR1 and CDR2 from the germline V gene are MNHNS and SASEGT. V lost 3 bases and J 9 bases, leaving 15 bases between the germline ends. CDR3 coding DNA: TGTGCCAGCAGTGATACAATGCCGGGAATGCCCCAGCATTTT. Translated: CASSDTMPGMPQHF.

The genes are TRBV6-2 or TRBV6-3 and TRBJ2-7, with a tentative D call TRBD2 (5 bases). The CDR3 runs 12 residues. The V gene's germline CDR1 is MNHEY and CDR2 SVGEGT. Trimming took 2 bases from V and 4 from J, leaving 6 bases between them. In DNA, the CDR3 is TGTGCCAGCAGTTACGAGGGTTACGAGCAGTACTTC. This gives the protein CASSYEGYEQYF.

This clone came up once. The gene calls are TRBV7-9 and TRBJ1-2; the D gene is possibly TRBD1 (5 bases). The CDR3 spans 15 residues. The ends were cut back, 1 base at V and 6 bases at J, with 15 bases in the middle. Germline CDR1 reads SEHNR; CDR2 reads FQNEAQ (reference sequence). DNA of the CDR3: TGTGCCAGCAGCTTAGGCAGTAGGGGAGGACATGGCTACACCTTC. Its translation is CASSLGSRGGHGYTF.

This CDR3 reads CASSLDPGTSGRYEQFF. In DNA, the CDR3 is TGTGCCAGCAGTCTGGATCCCGGGACTAGCGGGAGGTATGAGCAGTTCTTC. V gene TRBV28 combines with J gene TRBJ2-1; 15 bases fit TRBD2. V lost 5 bases, J lost 8 bases, and 10 bases stayed unmatched. CDR1 MDHEN and CDR2 SYDVKM come from the germline V gene. The CDR3 is 17 amino acids.

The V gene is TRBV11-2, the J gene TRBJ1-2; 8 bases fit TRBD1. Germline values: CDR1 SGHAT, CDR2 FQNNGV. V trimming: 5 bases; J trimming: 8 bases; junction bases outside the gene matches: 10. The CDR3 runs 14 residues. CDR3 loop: CASSPQGRGQGYTF. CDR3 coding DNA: TGTGCCAGCAGCCCCCAAGGCAGGGGGCAGGGCTACACCTTC.

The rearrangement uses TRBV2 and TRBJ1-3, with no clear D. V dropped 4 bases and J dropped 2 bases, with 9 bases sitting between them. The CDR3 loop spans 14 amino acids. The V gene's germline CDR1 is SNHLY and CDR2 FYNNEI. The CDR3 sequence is CASSVEGTGNTIYF. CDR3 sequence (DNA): TGTGCCAGCAGTGTTGAGGGAACTGGAAACACCATATATTTT.

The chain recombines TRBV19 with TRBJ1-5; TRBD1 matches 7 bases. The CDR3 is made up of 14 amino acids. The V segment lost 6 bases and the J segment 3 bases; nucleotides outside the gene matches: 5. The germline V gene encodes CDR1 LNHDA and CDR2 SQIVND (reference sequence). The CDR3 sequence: CASRWTGDNQPQHF. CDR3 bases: TGTGCCAGTAGATGGACAGGCGACAATCAGCCCCAGCATTTT.

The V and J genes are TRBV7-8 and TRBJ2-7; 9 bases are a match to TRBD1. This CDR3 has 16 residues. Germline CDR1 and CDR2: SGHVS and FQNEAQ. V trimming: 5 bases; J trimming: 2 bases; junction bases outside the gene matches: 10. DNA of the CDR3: TGTGCCAGCAGCGCCCCCGGGGGACAGGGAACCTACGAGCAGTACTTC. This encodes CASSAPGGQGTYEQYF.

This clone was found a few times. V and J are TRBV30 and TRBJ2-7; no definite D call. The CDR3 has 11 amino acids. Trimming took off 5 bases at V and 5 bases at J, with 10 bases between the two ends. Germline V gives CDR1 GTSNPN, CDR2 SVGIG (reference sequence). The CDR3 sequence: CAWSWANEQYF. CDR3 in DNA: TGTGCCTGGTCCTGGGCCAACGAGCAGTACTTC.

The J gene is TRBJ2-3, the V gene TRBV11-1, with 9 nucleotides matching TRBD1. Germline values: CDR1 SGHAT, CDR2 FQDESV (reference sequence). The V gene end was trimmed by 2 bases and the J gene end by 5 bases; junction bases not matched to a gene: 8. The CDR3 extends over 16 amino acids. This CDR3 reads CASSLFRDRVRDTQYF. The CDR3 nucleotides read TGTGCCAGCAGCTTATTCCGGGACAGGGTCAGAGATACGCAGTATTTT.

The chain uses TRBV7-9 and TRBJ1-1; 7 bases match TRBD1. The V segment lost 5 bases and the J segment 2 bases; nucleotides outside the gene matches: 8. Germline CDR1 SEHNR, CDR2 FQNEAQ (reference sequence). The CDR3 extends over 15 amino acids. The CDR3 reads CASSVPRGTNTEAFF. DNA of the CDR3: TGTGCCAGCAGCGTCCCCAGGGGGACAAACACTGAAGCTTTCTTT.

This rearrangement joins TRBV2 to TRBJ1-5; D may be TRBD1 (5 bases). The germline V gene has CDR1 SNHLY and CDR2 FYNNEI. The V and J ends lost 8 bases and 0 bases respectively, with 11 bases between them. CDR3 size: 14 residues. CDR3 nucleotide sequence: TGTGCCAGCGGGGCACCGTATAGCAATCAGCCCCAGCATTTT. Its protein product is CASGAPYSNQPQHF.

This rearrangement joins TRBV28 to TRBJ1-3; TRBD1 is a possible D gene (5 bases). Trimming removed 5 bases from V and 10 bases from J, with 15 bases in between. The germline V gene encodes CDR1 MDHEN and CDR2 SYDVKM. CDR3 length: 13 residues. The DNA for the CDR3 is TGTGCCAGCAGTCCCGGGTCGACAGCGACCATATATTTT. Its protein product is CASSPGSTATIYF.

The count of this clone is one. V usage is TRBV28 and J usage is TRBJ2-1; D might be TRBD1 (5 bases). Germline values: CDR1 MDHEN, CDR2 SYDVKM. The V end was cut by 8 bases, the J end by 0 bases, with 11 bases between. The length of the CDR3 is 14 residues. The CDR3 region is CASQGGDSYNEQFF. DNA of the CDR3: TGTGCCAGCCAGGGCGGAGACTCCTACAATGAGCAGTTCTTC. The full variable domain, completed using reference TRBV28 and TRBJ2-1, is DVKVTQSSRYLVKRTGEKVFLECVQDMDHENMFWYRQDPGLGLRLIYFSYDVKMKEKGDIPEGYSVSREKKERFSLILESASTNQTSMYLCASQGGDSYNEQFFGPGTRLTVL.

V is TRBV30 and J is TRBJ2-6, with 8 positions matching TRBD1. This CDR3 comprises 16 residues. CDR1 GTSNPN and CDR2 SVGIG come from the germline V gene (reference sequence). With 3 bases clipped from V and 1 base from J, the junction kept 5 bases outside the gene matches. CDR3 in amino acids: CAWRRQGISGANVLTF. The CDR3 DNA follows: TGTGCCTGGAGAAGACAGGGGATATCTGGGGCCAACGTCCTGACTTTC.

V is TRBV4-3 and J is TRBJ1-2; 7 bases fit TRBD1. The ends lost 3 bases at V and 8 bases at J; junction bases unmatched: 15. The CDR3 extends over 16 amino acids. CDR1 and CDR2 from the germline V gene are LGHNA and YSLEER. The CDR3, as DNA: TGCGCCAGCAGCCAGGCTGTTGGAGGGGGCATAGGGGGCTACACCTTC. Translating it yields CASSQAVGGGIGGYTF.

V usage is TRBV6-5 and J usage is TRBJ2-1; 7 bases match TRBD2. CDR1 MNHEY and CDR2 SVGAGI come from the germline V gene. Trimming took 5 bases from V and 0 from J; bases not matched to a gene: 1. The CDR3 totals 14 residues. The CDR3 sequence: CASSPSGSYNEQFF. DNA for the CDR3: TGTGCCAGCAGTCCTAGCGGCTCCTACAATGAGCAGTTCTTC.

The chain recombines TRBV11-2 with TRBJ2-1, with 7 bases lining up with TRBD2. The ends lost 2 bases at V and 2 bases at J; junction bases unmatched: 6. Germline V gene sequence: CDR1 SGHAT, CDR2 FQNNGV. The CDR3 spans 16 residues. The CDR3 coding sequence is TGTGCCAGCAGCTTAACGGGACTAAGCCCCTACAATGAGCAGTTCTTC. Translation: CASSLTGLSPYNEQFF.

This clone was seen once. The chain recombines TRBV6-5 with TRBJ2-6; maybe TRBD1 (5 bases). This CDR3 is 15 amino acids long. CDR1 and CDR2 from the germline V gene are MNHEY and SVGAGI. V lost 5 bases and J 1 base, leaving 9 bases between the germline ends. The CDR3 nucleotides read TGTGCCAGCAGTCTCCAGGGTTCTGGGGCCAACGTCCTGACTTTC. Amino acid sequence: CASSLQGSGANVLTF.

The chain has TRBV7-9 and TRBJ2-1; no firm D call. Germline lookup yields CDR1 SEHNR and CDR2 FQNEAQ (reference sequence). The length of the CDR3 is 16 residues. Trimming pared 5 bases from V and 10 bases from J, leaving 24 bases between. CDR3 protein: CASSQDPLGLMKEQFF. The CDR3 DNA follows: TGTGCCAGCAGCCAAGATCCCCTTGGTCTAATGAAGGAGCAGTTCTTC. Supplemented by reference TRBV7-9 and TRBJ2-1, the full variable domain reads DTGVSQNPRHKITKRGQNVTFRCDPISEHNRLYWYRQTLGQGPEFLTYFQNEAQLEKSRLLSDRFSAERPKGSFSTLEIQRTEQGDSAMYLCASSQDPLGLMKEQFFGPGTRLTVL.